What follows are 32 T cell receptor beta chains derived from one specimen sequenced in a study of blood T cell repertoires in COVID-19. Sequencing used immunoSEQ multiplex PCR; TCRdb keeps in-frame clones, though not all of them. The sample has about 150,000 clones, around 84% seen once. Sequences were obtained from peripheral blood. These receptor sequences come from a human donor in a cohort sampled during active COVID-19.

V usage is TRBV11-2 and J usage is TRBJ1-4; D gene ambiguous. Per germline, CDR1 SGHAT and CDR2 FQNNGV. There are 13 residues in the CDR3. Trimming left V 4 bases short and J 4 bases short, with 7 bases between. CDR3 protein: CASSSRINEKLFF. CDR3 bases: TGTGCCAGCAGCTCTAGGATTAATGAAAAACTGTTTTTT.

The V gene is TRBV2, the J gene TRBJ2-1; D gene ambiguous. Trimming left V 3 bases short and J 9 bases short, with 12 bases between. Germline V gene sequence: CDR1 SNHLY, CDR2 FYNNEI. This CDR3 region has 13 residues. Written as DNA, the CDR3 is TGTGCCAGCAGTGACGGAGCCCGCGGTGAGCAGTTCTTC. Amino acids: CASSDGARGEQFF.

The chain has TRBV2 and TRBJ2-1, with 7 bases that match TRBD2. Germline assignment: CDR1 SNHLY and CDR2 FYNNEI. V dropped 6 bases and J dropped 7; count of bases not matched to a gene: 6. The CDR3 loop spans 13 amino acids. CDR3 nucleotides: TGTGCCAGCAGAGCGGGACTAAATAATGAGCAGTTCTTC. Translation gives CASRAGLNNEQFF.

The V call is TRBV6-6, the J call TRBJ2-5, with TRBD1 identical over 7 bases. This CDR3 is built from 15 residues. V gave up 5 bases and J gave up 4 bases; unmatched junction bases: 10. The germline V gene encodes CDR1 MNHNY and CDR2 SVGAGI (reference sequence). The CDR3 bases are TGTGCCAGCAGTCCCGAGAAACAGGGGTTAGAGACCCAGTACTTC. Translation: CASSPEKQGLETQYF.

The DNA of the CDR3 is TGTGCCAGCAGCTTAGATCCTAATTCAAATCAGTACTTC. This gives the protein CASSLDPNSNQYF. The chain uses TRBV11-3 and TRBJ2-7; no firm D call. The germline CDR1 and CDR2 sequences are SGHNT and YENEEA. The CDR3 totals 13 residues. V dropped 0 bases and J dropped 10 bases, with 13 bases sitting between them.

This clone was seen once. The CDR3 DNA sequence: TGTGCCTGGAGTGTACATGCCGCAGCCCTCGGGGCCCAGCATTTT. This gives the protein CAWSVHAAALGAQHF. The chain uses TRBV30 and TRBJ1-5; D uncertain. CDR1 and CDR2 (germline): GTSNPN, SVGIG (reference sequence). The CDR3 is made up of 15 amino acids. V was pared by 0 bases and J by 11 bases, with 20 bases between.

V and J are TRBV2 and TRBJ1-5; D perhaps matches TRBD1 (5 bases). The CDR3 covers 15 residues. V lost 4 bases and J 2 bases, leaving 12 bases between the germline ends. Germline CDR1 and CDR2: SNHLY and FYNNEI. The CDR3 region is CASSVKGFGNQPQHF. The DNA of the CDR3 is TGTGCCAGCAGTGTAAAGGGGTTTGGCAATCAGCCCCAGCATTTT.

J is TRBJ2-5 and V is TRBV25-1; TRBD2 agrees at 7 bases. The germline V gene encodes CDR1 MGHDK and CDR2 SYGVNS. The CDR3 has 17 residues. V lost 4 bases, J lost 1 base, and 12 bases stayed unmatched. The DNA of the CDR3 is TGTGCCAGCAGTGGGGGGGGACCTCCTAGGGCCCAAGAGACCCAGTACTTC. Its protein product is CASSGGGPPRAQETQYF. Full variable domain (remainder filled in from reference TRBV25-1 and TRBJ2-5): EADIYQTPRYLVIGTGKKITLECSQTMGHDKMYWYQQDPGMELHLIHYSYGVNSTEKGDLSSESTVSRIRTEHFPLTLESARPSHTSQYLCASSGGGPPRAQETQYFGPGTRLLVL.

Concerning this clone: Germline and junction disagree at one end, which may indicate a read error. The chain has TRBV27 and TRBJ1-1, with D possibly matching TRBD1 (6 bases). The germline V gene has CDR1 MNHEY and CDR2 SMNVEV (reference sequence). This CDR3 comprises 17 residues. The CDR3: CASTLSGTPMDATEAFF. The CDR3 DNA reads as TGTGCCAGCACTTTATCTGGGACACCCATGGATGCCACTGAAGCTTTCTTT.

The rearrangement links TRBV3-1 (or the pseudogene TRBV3-2) to TRBJ1-4; D might be TRBD1 (6 bases). Deletions cut 1 base from V and 0 bases from J, with 12 bases between. The germline gives CDR1 LGHDT, CDR2 YNNKEL (reference sequence). This CDR3 region has 17 residues. The CDR3 spells CASSQGGGYATNEKLFF. CDR3 bases: TGTGCCAGCAGCCAAGGGGGGGGCTATGCAACTAATGAAAAACTGTTTTTT.

The J gene is TRBJ2-7, the V gene TRBV7-9, with 10 bases aligning to TRBD1. CDR1 and CDR2 (germline): SEHNR, FQNEAQ (reference sequence). V lost 4 bases to trimming and J lost 5 bases; unmatched junction nucleotides: 8. CDR3 size: 15 residues. The CDR3 spells CASSSPGTGVNEQYV. The CDR3 bases are TGTGCCAGCAGCTCCCCCGGGACAGGGGTGAACGAGCAGTACGTC.

V is TRBV12-3 or TRBV12-4 and J is TRBJ2-7, with TRBD2 matching 7 bases. This CDR3 has 13 residues. V shed 6 bases, J shed 3 bases, and the junction held 5 bases outside the gene matches. CDR3: CASSLAESYEQYV. The CDR3 DNA sequence: TGTGCCAGCAGCCTAGCGGAGAGCTACGAGCAGTACGTC.

The chain links TRBV7-9 to TRBJ1-2; unclear D gene. CDR3 length equals 14 residues. CDR1 SEHNR and CDR2 FQNEAQ come from the germline V gene (reference sequence). V dropped 1 base and J dropped 7 bases, with 13 bases sitting between them. Written as DNA, the CDR3 is TGTGCCAGCAGCTTAGGCACCGCCCCGGGTGGCTACACCTTC. This gives the protein CASSLGTAPGGYTF.

The chain couples TRBV5-1 to TRBJ2-2; TRBD2 matches at 7 bases. V lost 0 bases, J lost 1 base, and 3 bases stayed unmatched. Germline-derived CDR1 and CDR2 are SGHRS and YFSETQ. This CDR3 region has 16 residues. DNA for the CDR3: TGCGCCAGCAGCTTGGCGGGGGGACGGAACACCGGGGAGCTGTTTTTT. Its protein product is CASSLAGGRNTGELFF.

V is TRBV30 and J is TRBJ2-7; 10 bases are shared with TRBD2. Germline V CDR1 and CDR2: GTSNPN, SVGIG (reference sequence). With V trimmed by 0 bases and J by 5 bases, 1 base remained unmatched. The length of the CDR3 is 13 residues. The CDR3 bases are TGTGCCTGGAGTGTAGCGGGAGGGGACGAGCAGTACGTC. Amino acid sequence: CAWSVAGGDEQYV.

The chain has TRBV6-6 and TRBJ2-7, with TRBD2 identical over 7 bases. The germline V gene has CDR1 MNHNY and CDR2 SVGAGI (reference sequence). CDR3 size: 14 residues. V was pared by 1 base and J by 4 bases, with 4 bases of the junction left unmatched. The CDR3 nucleotides are TGTGCCAGCAGTTACTTGGGAGGGCCGTACGAGCAGTACGTC. Translated, it gives CASSYLGGPYEQYV.

This chain joins TRBV7-8 and TRBJ2-1; 13 bases map to TRBD2. The CDR3 consists of 17 residues. V gave up 3 bases and J gave up 4 bases; unmatched junction bases: 6. CDR1 is SGHVS and CDR2 is FQNEAQ in the germline V gene. The CDR3 reads CASSFLTSGGLYNEQFF. In DNA, the CDR3 is TGTGCCAGCAGCTTCTTGACTAGCGGGGGGCTTTACAATGAGCAGTTCTTC.

This clone was detected a few times. V and J are TRBV2 and TRBJ2-7; 10 nucleotides agree with TRBD1. From germline, CDR1 is SNHLY and CDR2 FYNNEI. Trimming took 8 bases from V and 6 from J; bases not matched to a gene: 10. The length of the CDR3 is 14 residues. The CDR3 bases are TGTGCCAGCGCCCCCGGGACAGGGGCGGGCGAGCAGTACTTC. Its translation is CASAPGTGAGEQYF. The full variable domain, in which reference TRBV2 and TRBJ2-7 provide the parts outside the CDR3, is EPEVTQTPSHQVTQMGQEVILRCVPISNHLYFYWYRQILGQKVEFLVSFYNNEISEKSEIFDDQFSVERPDGSNFTLKIRSTKLEDSAMYFCASAPGTGAGEQYFGPGTRLTVT.

The rearrangement joins TRBV4-1 to TRBJ1-2; D may be TRBD1 (6 bases). The germline CDR1 and CDR2 sequences are MGHRA and YSYEKL. Trimming removed 0 bases at V and 5 bases at J, with 16 bases between. The CDR3 is 16 amino acids. The CDR3 reads CASSQELRGSGYGYTF. The CDR3 DNA reads as TGCGCCAGCAGCCAAGAGCTTAGGGGGTCTGGGTATGGCTACACCTTC.

The chain couples TRBV11-2 to TRBJ2-1; 10 nucleotides match TRBD2. The CDR3 is made up of 15 amino acids. The germline CDR1 and CDR2 sequences are SGHAT and FQNNGV. J gave up 8 bases and V 5 bases, and 9 bases lay outside the gene matches. The DNA of the CDR3 is TGTGCCAGCAGCCAAAAAGCGGGAGGGCCCCATGAGCAGTTCTTC. This encodes CASSQKAGGPHEQFF.

The V gene is TRBV5-4, the J gene TRBJ2-2; TRBD2 might be the D (7 bases). The CDR3 spans 15 residues. Germline V gene sequence: CDR1 SGHNT, CDR2 YYREEE (reference sequence). Trimming took 0 bases from V and 7 from J, leaving 13 bases between them. This CDR3 reads CASSLVGGLGGELFF. The CDR3 region has the DNA TGTGCCAGCAGCTTGGTGGGGGGGCTCGGCGGGGAGCTGTTTTTT.

V gene TRBV1 combines with J gene TRBJ2-7; the table assigns TRBD2, which was not confirmed against the DNA. TRBV1 is tagged as a pseudogene. This CDR3 comprises 15 residues. The CDR3 coding sequence is TGCACCAGCAGCCAAGAAAATAGGGAGGTGGACGAGCAGTACGTC. It specifies CTSSQENREVDEQYV.

V and J are TRBV29-1 and TRBJ2-3, with 9 bases identical to TRBD1. V was pared by 3 bases and J by 3 bases, with 7 bases of the junction left unmatched. Per the germline V gene, CDR1 is SQVTM and CDR2 is ANQGSEA. The CDR3 is 15 amino acids. The CDR3 here is CSVDMGQGTTDTQYF. CDR3 DNA: TGCAGCGTTGATATGGGACAGGGTACTACAGATACGCAGTATTTT.

The rearrangement links TRBV4-2 to TRBJ1-2, with 7 bases identical to TRBD1. V trimming: 2 bases; J trimming: 7 bases; junction bases outside the gene matches: 19. Germline CDR1 is LGHNA and CDR2 is YNFKEQ. The CDR3 consists of 18 residues. The CDR3 protein is CASSQTGTALANRGGYTF. The CDR3 nucleotides read TGTGCCAGCAGCCAAACGGGGACAGCCCTCGCAAATCGCGGTGGCTACACCTTC.

The chain joins TRBV28 to TRBJ2-1; weak D call: TRBD2 (6 bases). The CDR3 has 14 residues. The V gene's germline CDR1 is MDHEN and CDR2 SYDVKM. The V end lost 6 bases, the J end lost 3 bases, and 12 bases lay between the germline ends. CDR3 in amino acids: CASRIIGSYNEQFF. The CDR3 DNA follows: TGTGCCAGCAGAATAATCGGGAGCTACAATGAGCAGTTCTTC.

The chain combines TRBV2 with TRBJ2-1; 7 bases are a match to TRBD2. Germline CDR1 is SNHLY and CDR2 is FYNNEI. Unmatched junction bases numbered 11, after V lost 3 bases and J lost 9 bases. This CDR3 is 15 amino acids long. The CDR3 coding sequence is TGTGCCAGCAGTGACCTGGGGGGAGGGTTTGCTGAGCAGTTCTTC. Protein: CASSDLGGGFAEQFF.

The chain employs TRBV7-9 and TRBJ2-3; 11 nucleotides match TRBD2. V shed 2 bases and J 3 bases; nucleotides not matched to a gene: 4. This CDR3 contains 16 residues. Germline V lookup: CDR1 SEHNR, CDR2 FQNEAQ (reference sequence). Here the CDR3 reads CASSLSASGGTDTQYF. The DNA for the CDR3 is TGTGCCAGCAGCTTATCGGCTAGCGGGGGGACAGATACGCAGTATTTT.

This clone was seen a few times. The genes are TRBV3-1 (or the pseudogene TRBV3-2) and TRBJ2-3; 11 bases fit TRBD2. The germline V gene has CDR1 LGHDT and CDR2 YNNKEL (reference sequence). J gave up 7 bases and V 2 bases, and 2 bases lay outside the gene matches. The CDR3 has 14 amino acids. The CDR3 spells CASSQTSGSYTQYF. The CDR3 DNA reads as TGTGCCAGCAGCCAAACTAGCGGGAGTTATACGCAGTATTTT.

The V call is TRBV12-3 or TRBV12-4, the J call TRBJ1-3, with D unresolved. The V end lost 10 bases, the J end lost 0 bases, and 10 bases lay between the germline ends. This CDR3 is 13 amino acids long. The CDR3 is CAIMRLSGNTIYF. CDR3 nucleotide sequence: TGTGCCATAATGAGGCTCTCTGGAAACACCATATATTTT.

V and J are TRBV5-1 and TRBJ2-7, with TRBD2 matching 7 bases. Unmatched junction bases numbered 4, after V lost 1 base and J lost 3 bases. The length of the CDR3 is 14 residues. Germline CDR1 is SGHRS and CDR2 is YFSETQ. CDR3 sequence reads: CASSLSGADYEQYF. CDR3 DNA: TGCGCCAGCAGCTTGAGCGGGGCAGACTACGAGCAGTACTTC.

The chain combines TRBV20-1 with TRBJ2-1, with TRBD2 matching over 7 bases. After removal of 3 bases from V and 2 bases from J, the junction contained 7 bases not matched to a gene. The CDR3 totals 15 residues. Germline CDR1 and CDR2: DFQATT and SNEGSKA (reference sequence). The CDR3 region has the DNA TGCAGTGCTAGTAGGGTGGGGGGGACCTACAATGAGCAGTTCTTC. This gives the protein CSASRVGGTYNEQFF.

The V and J genes are TRBV14 and TRBJ1-4; D is uncertain. The germline CDR1 and CDR2 sequences are SGHDN and FVKESK. The CDR3 loop spans 15 amino acids. Trimming took 2 bases from V and 5 from J, leaving 12 bases between them. The CDR3 sequence is CASSQLAGLNEKLFF. In DNA form, the CDR3 reads TGTGCCAGCAGCCAATTGGCAGGCCTAAATGAAAAACTGTTTTTT. Together with reference TRBV14 and TRBJ1-4, the CDR3 gives the full variable domain: EAGVTQFPSHSVIEKGQTVTLRCDPISGHDNLYWYRRVMGKEIKFLLHFVKESKQDESGMPNNRFLAERTGGTYSTLKVQPAELEDSGVYFCASSQLAGLNEKLFFGSGTQLSVL.